This note documents a single T cell receptor beta chain sequence. The data were obtained in a study of blood T cell repertoires in COVID-19. At the level of the study: COVID-19 samples collected from the United States, Italy and Spain covered acute and convalescent phases. The cDNA or gDNA used as material had been derived from T cells, B-cell-depleted T cells, or PBMCs.

Germline CDR1 and CDR2: KGHDR and SFDVKD. This CDR3 region has 15 residues. V lost 3 bases and J lost 6; bases outside the gene matches: 6. Seattle cases were enrolled at active infection and followed longitudinally. Original processing notes: The assay estimated nucleated cells by amplifying reference gene primers. Method: immunoSEQ multiplex PCR; TCRdb's copy keeps in-frame clones and lacks some. The V and J calls and clone size come from that table; D and trimming were worked out from the DNA. The table has around 60,000 clones, less than 90% seen once. The rearrangement links TRBV24-1 to TRBJ2-1, with 8 bases matching TRBD1. This clonotype was obtained from a man in his sixties with COVID-19, enrolled during active disease. The material sequenced was peripheral blood. CDR3 region: CATSDRRQGTNEQFF. The CDR3 DNA sequence: TGTGCCACCAGTGATCGGAGACAGGGGACCAATGAGCAGTTCTTC.